This entry concerns a single TCR beta chain. V shed 6 bases, J shed 1 base, and the junction held 11 bases outside the gene matches. The CDR3 covers 17 residues. CDR1 and CDR2 from the germline V gene are LNHDA and SQIVND (reference sequence). The data originate from a study of T cells in Graves' hyperthyroidism and ophthalmopathy. RNA transcripts served as the template for amplifying TCR beta CDR3 regions. Carried out on the TCR CDR3, a first-round RT-PCR used the HTBI primer set. TCRdb fed the multiplex PCR reads into MiXCR, producing one record per CDR3 protein. The sample carries roughly 380,000 distinct CDR3 sequences, approximately 15% recorded once.

The TCR originated in a woman aged 60-70 years with Graves' hyperthyroidism. The sequencing input was blood. The chain combines TRBV19 with TRBJ1-2, with 10 nucleotides matching TRBD1. The CDR3: CASRAGTGAFRNYGYTF. The CDR3 bases are TGTGCCAGTAGAGCCGGGACAGGGGCCTTTCGTAACTATGGCTACACCTTC.